This entry features one T cell receptor (beta chain) sequence. CDR1 is SGHDT, CDR2 YYEEEE, per germline. CDR3 length: 15 residues. The trim removed 2 bases at V and 9 bases at J, leaving 8 bases unmatched. These data belong to a study of blood T cell repertoires in COVID-19. Study-wide context: Acute and convalescent COVID-19 samples came from the United States, Italy and Spain. T cells, B-cell-depleted T cells, or PBMCs supplied cDNA or gDNA.

In the source study's methods: Estimates of nucleated cell counts were drawn from the amplification of reference gene primers. The protocol was immunoSEQ multiplex PCR, while the TCRdb copy is restricted to in-frame clones and leaves out a portion. The D gene and trimming were derived from the DNA, and the V and J assignments and clone size from that table. The sample has roughly 100,000 clones, about 80% seen once. The sample comprised peripheral blood. The J gene is TRBJ1-6, the V gene TRBV5-6, with TRBD1 matching 7 bases. The TCR was taken from a woman older than 75 with active or convalescent COVID-19. The CDR3 spells CASSLSDRVSSPLHF. For the CDR3, the DNA is TGTGCCAGCAGCTTAAGTGACAGGGTCAGTTCACCCCTCCACTTT.